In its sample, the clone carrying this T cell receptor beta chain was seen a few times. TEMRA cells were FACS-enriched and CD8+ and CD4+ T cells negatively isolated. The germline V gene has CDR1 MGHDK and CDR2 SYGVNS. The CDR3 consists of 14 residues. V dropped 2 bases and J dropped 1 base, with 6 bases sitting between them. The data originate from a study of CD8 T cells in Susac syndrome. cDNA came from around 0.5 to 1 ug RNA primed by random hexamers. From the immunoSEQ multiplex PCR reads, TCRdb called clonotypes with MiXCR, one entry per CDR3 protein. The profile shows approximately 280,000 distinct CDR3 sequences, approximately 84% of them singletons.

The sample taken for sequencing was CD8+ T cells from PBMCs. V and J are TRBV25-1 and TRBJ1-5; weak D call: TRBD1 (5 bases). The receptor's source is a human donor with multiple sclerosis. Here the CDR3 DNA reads TGTGCCAGCAGTGAAGGGGGGAGCAATCAGCCCCAGCATTTT. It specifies CASSEGGSNQPQHF. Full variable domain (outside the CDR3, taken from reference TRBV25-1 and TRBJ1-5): EADIYQTPRYLVIGTGKKITLECSQTMGHDKMYWYQQDPGMELHLIHYSYGVNSTEKGDLSSESTVSRIRTEHFPLTLESARPSHTSQYLCASSEGGSNQPQHFGDGTRLSIL.